This TCR beta chain comes out of a study of T cells in Graves' hyperthyroidism and ophthalmopathy. It was RNA transcripts that yielded the amplified TCR beta CDR3 regions. Carried out on the TCR CDR3, a first-round RT-PCR used the HTBI primer set. TCRdb passed the multiplex PCR reads through MiXCR, listing each CDR3 protein once. The sample contains 360,000 or so distinct CDR3 sequences, 15% to 20% of which appear only once. The study, taken as a whole, reports: Most thyroid clonotypes with frequency above 0.001 were detected in blood.

The V segment lost 3 bases and the J segment 4 bases; nucleotides outside the gene matches: 3. The CDR3 consists of 14 residues. Orbital computed tomography, thyroid ultrasound, serum thyroxine and TRAb, and clinical symptoms together informed the diagnoses. This clonotype was counted ten times or more. Its specificity is unknown. The TCR sequence derives from a woman in her forties with Graves' ophthalmopathy. Sequences were obtained from blood. V is TRBV12-3 or TRBV12-4 and J is TRBJ1-2, with 9 bases matching TRBD1. This CDR3 reads CASSLGQGSYGYTF. DNA of the CDR3: TGTGCCAGCAGTTTGGGACAGGGCAGCTATGGCTACACCTTC.